This T cell receptor (beta chain) was sequenced in a study of blood T cell repertoires in COVID-19. On the study more broadly: The cDNA or gDNA used as material had been derived from T cells, B-cell-depleted T cells, or PBMCs.

Per the original methods: Researchers report that nucleated cell counts were estimated from reference gene primer amplification. Assay used: immunoSEQ multiplex PCR; TCRdb lists only in-frame clones, some missing. That table gives V, J and clone size, and the DNA gave D and trimming. This sample has 100,000 to 150,000 clones, with about 70% found just once. Enrollment of patients from Seattle took place during active infection, with longitudinal follow-up. V shed 10 bases and J 2 bases; nucleotides not matched to a gene: 8. The CDR3 contains 13 residues. Germline V gene sequence: CDR1 MNHNY, CDR2 SVGAGI (reference sequence).

The sample comprised peripheral blood. This clonotype originated in an elderly man with COVID-19, enrolled during active disease. The chain joins TRBV6-6 to TRBJ2-7, with 7 bases that match TRBD1. The CDR3 loop reads CATSGQRPYEQYF. The CDR3 DNA is TGTGCCACCTCGGGACAGAGACCCTACGAGCAGTACTTC.